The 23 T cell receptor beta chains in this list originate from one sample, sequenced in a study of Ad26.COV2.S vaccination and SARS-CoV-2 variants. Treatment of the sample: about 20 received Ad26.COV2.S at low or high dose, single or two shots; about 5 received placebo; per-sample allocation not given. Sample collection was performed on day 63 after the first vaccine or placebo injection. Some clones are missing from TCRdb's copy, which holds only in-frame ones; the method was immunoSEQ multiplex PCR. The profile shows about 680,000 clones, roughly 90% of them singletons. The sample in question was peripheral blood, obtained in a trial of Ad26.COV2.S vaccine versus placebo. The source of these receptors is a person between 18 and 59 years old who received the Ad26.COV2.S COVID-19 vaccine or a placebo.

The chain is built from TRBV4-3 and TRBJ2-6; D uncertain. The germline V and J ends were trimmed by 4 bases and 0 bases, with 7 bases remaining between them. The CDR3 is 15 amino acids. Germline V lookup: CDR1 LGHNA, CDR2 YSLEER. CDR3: CASSRRNSGANVLTF. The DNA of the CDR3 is TGCGCCAGCAGCCGCCGGAACTCTGGGGCCAACGTCCTGACTTTC.

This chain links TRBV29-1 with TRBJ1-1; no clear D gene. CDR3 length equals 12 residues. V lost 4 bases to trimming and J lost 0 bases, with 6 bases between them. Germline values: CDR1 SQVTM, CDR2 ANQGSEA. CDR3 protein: CSVGYLNTEAFF. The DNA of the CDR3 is TGCAGCGTTGGTTATTTGAACACTGAAGCTTTCTTT.

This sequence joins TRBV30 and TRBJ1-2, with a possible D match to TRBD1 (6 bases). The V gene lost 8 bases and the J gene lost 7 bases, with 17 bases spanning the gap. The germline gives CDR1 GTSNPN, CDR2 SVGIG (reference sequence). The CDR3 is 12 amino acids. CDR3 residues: CARARGAGGYTF. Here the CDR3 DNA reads TGTGCCCGGGCACGGGGGGCCGGTGGCTACACCTTC.

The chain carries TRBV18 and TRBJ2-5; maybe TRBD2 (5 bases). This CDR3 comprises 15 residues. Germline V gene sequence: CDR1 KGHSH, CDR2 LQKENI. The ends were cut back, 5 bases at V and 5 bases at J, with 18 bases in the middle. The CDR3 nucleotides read TGTGCCAGCTCAGCACGGGCGGGCCCGCCGGAGACCCAGTACTTC. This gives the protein CASSARAGPPETQYF. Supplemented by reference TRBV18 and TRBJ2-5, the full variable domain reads NAGVMQNPRHLVRRRGQEARLRCSPMKGHSHVYWYRQLPEEGLKFMVYLQKENIIDESGMPKERFSAEFPKEGPSILRIQQVVRGDSAAYFCASSARAGPPETQYFGPGTRLLVL.

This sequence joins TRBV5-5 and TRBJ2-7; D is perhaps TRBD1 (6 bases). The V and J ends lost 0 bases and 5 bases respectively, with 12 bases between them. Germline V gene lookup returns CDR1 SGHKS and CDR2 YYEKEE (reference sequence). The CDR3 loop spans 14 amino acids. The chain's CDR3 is CASSLGRGVDEQYF. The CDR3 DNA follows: TGTGCCAGCAGCTTGGGCAGGGGTGTGGACGAGCAGTACTTC.

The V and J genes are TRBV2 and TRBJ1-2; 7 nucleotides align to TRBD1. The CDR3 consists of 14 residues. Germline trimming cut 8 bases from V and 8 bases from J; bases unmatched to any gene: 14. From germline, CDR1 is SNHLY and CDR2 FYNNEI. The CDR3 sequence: CASGDRAPLSGYTF. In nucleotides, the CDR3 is TGTGCCAGCGGAGACAGGGCCCCCTTGAGCGGCTACACCTTC.

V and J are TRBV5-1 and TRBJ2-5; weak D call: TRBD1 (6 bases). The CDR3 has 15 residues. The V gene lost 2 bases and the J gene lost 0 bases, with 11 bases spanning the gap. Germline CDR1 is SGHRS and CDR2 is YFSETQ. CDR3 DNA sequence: TGCGCCAGCAGCTTACAGGGAGTTTACCAAGAGACCCAGTACTTC. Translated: CASSLQGVYQETQYF.

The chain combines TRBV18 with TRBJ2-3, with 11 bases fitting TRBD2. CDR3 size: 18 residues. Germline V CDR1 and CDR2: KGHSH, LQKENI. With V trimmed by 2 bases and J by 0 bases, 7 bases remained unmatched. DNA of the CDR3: TGTGCCAGCTCACCATCATTACTAGCGGGGGCTAGCACAGATACGCAGTATTTT. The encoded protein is CASSPSLLAGASTDTQYF. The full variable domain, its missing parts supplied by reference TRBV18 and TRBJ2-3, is NAGVMQNPRHLVRRRGQEARLRCSPMKGHSHVYWYRQLPEEGLKFMVYLQKENIIDESGMPKERFSAEFPKEGPSILRIQQVVRGDSAAYFCASSPSLLAGASTDTQYFGPGTRLTVL.

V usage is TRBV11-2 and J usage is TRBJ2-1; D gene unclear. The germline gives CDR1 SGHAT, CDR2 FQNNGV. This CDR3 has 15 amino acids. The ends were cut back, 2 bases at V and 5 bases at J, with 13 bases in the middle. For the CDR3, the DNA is TGTGCCAGCAGCTTATTCACAGAGTTTGACAATGAGCAGTTCTTC. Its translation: CASSLFTEFDNEQFF.

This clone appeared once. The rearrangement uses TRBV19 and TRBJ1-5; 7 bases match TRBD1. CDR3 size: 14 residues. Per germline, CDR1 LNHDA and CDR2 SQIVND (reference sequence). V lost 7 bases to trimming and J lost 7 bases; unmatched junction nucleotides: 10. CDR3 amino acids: CASNLLQGRQPQHF. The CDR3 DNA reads TGTGCCAGTAACTTATTACAGGGGAGGCAGCCCCAGCATTTT.

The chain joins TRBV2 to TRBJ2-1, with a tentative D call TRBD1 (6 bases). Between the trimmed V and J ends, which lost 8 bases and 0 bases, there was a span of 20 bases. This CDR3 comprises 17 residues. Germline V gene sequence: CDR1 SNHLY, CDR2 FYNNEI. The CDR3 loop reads CASPSPATGTSYNEQFF. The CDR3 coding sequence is TGTGCCAGCCCTTCCCCTGCCACAGGGACCTCCTACAATGAGCAGTTCTTC.

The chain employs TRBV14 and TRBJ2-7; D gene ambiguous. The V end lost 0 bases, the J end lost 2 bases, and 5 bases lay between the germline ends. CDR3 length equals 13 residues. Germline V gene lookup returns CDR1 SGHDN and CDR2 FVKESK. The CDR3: CASSQDNTYEQYF. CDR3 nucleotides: TGTGCCAGCAGCCAAGACAACACCTACGAGCAGTACTTC.

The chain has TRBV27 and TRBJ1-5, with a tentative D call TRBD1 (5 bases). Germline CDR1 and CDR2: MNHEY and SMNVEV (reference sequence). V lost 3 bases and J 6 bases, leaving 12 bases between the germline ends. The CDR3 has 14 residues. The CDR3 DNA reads TGTGCCAGCAGTTTTGGCCTAGGGGTTCAGCCCCAGCATTTT. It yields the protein CASSFGLGVQPQHF.

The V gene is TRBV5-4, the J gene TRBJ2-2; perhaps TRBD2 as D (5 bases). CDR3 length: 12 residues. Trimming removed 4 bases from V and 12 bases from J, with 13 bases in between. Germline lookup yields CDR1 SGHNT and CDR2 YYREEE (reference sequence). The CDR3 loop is CASSPEDGKLFF. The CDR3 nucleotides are TGTGCCAGCAGCCCGGAGGATGGGAAGCTGTTTTTT.

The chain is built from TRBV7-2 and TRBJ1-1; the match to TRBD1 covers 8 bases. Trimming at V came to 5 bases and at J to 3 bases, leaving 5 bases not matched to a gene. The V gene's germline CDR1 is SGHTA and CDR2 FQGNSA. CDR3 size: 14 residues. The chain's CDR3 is CASSVYRGDTEAFF. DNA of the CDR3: TGTGCCAGCAGCGTTTACAGGGGGGACACTGAAGCTTTCTTT.

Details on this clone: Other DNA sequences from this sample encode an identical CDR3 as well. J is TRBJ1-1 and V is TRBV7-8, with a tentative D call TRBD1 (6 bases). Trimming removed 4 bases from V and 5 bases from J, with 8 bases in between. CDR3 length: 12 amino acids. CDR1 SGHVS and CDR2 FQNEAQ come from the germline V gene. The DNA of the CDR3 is TGTGCCAGCAGCTCCAGGGGTACTGAAGCTTTCTTT. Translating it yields CASSSRGTEAFF. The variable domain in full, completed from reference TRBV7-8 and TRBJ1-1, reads GAGVSQSPRYKVAKRGQDVALRCDPISGHVSLFWYQQALGQGPEFLTYFQNEAQLDKSGLPSDRFFAERPEGSVSTLKIQRTQQEDSAVYLCASSSRGTEAFFGQGTRLTVV.

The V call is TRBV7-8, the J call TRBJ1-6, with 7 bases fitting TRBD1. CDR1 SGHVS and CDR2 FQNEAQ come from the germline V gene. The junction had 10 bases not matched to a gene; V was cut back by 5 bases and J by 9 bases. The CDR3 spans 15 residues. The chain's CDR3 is CASSLGTVRLSPLHF. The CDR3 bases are TGTGCCAGCAGCCTCGGGACAGTTAGGCTTTCACCCCTCCACTTT. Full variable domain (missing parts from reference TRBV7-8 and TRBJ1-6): GAGVSQSPRYKVAKRGQDVALRCDPISGHVSLFWYQQALGQGPEFLTYFQNEAQLDKSGLPSDRFFAERPEGSVSTLKIQRTQQEDSAVYLCASSLGTVRLSPLHFGNGTRLTVT.

The CDR3, as DNA: TGTGCCAGCAGCTTAGGTGGTCCGAGGCAGCAGCCCCAGCATTTT. Translated: CASSLGGPRQQPQHF. The J gene is TRBJ1-5, the V gene TRBV7-9; D unclear. Trimming pared 1 base from V and 7 bases from J, leaving 14 bases between. The CDR3 contains 15 residues. Germline assignment: CDR1 SEHNR and CDR2 FQNEAQ (reference sequence).

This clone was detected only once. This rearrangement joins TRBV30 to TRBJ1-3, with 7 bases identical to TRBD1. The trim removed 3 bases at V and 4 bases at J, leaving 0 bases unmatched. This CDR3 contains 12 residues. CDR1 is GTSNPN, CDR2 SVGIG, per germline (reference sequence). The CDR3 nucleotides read TGTGCCTGGAGAGGGGGCGGAAACACCATATATTTT. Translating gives CAWRGGGNTIYF.

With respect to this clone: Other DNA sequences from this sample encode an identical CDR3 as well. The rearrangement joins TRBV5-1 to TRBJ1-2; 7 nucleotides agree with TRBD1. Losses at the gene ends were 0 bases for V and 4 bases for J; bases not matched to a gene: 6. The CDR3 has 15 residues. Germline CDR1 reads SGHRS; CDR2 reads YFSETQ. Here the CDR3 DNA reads TGCGCCAGCAGCTTGGGACAGGGCCCCAGCTATGGCTACACCTTC. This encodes CASSLGQGPSYGYTF. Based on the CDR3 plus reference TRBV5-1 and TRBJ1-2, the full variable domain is KAGVTQTPRYLIKTRGQQVTLSCSPISGHRSVSWYQQTPGQGLQFLFEYFSETQRNKGNFPGRFSGRQFSNSRSEMNVSTLELGDSALYLCASSLGQGPSYGYTFGSGTRLTVV.

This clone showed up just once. CDR3 nucleotides: TGTGCCAGCAGTAAGGGACAGGGTAACACAGATACGCAGTATTTT. It translates to CASSKGQGNTDTQYF. The V gene is TRBV6-5, the J gene TRBJ2-3; 9 bases line up with TRBD1. This CDR3 contains 15 residues. Losses at the gene ends were 5 bases for V and 2 bases for J; bases not matched to a gene: 5. The germline V gene encodes CDR1 MNHEY and CDR2 SVGAGI.

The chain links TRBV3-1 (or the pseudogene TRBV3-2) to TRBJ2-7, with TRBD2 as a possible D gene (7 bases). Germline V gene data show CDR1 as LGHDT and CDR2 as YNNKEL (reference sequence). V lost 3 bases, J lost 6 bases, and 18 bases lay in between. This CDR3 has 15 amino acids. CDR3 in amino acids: CASSQLGGGRGEQYF. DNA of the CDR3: TGTGCCAGCAGCCAGTTAGGGGGGGGAAGAGGCGAGCAGTACTTC.

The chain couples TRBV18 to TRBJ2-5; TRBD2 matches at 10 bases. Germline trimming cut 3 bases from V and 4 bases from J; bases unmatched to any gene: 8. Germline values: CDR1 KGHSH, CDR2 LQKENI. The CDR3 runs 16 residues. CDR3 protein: CASSPPLAGVRETQYF. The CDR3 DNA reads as TGTGCCAGCTCACCCCCCCTAGCGGGAGTTCGAGAGACCCAGTACTTC.